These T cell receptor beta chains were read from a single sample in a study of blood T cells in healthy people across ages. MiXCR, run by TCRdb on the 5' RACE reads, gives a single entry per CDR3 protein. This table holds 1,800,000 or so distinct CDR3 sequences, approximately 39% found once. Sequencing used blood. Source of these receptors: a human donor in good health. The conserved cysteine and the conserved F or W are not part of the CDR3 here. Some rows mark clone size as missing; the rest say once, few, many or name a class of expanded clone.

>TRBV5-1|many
ASSLAPLAGGGEQF
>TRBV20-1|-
SATGTEATTTPNEKLF
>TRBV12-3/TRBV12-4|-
ASSFESNSGGGETQY
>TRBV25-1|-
ASSDSGRGLANTEAF
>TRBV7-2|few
ASSGVSGDEQF
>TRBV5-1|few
ASSLAERDEQF
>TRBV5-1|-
ASSFAEVTEAF
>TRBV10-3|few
AISEPPGAGGTDTQY
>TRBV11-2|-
ASSLQRGGHGYT
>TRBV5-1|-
ASSLVGPSRGNTIY
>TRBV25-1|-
ASSEFMGFGEQY
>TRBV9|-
ASSPTVGHGTDTQY
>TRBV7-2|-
ASSPPGFRETQY
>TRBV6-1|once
ASSEATGGYSTEAF
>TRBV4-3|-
ASSSQAHNEQF
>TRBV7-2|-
ASSLALLAGAPYEQY
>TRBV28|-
ASSFWQGGNNEQY
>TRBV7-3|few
ASSFLGNTGELF
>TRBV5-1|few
ASSLGLAGALAGEQY
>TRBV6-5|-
ASTSGFNTEAF
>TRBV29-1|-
SVGVPPITDTQY
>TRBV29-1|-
SVVGATVNYGYT
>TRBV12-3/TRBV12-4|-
ASSPLMGALGTDTQY
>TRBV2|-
ASSGHREGKLF
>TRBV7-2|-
ASSLDRMNQPQH
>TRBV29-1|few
SVGPRGAHYGYT
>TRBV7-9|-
ASSLSRLAGGSSTDTQY
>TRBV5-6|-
ASSYDNEGGRGYT
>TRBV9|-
ASSVVPNQGTQY
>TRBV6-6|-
ASSTDRGVNEKRF
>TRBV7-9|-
ASSFVNSKLEQF
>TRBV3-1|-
ASSQADTIYGYT
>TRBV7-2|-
ASSLRTGRFPHYEQY
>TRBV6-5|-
ASMGGASFVAEAF
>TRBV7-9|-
ASSRLRTNEQF
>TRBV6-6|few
ASRTSGGNTDTQY
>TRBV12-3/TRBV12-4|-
ASSPSDSDNTEAF
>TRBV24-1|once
ATSGTSGGAYNEQF
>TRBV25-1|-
ASSESGWDEQY
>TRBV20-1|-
SDSSANYGYT
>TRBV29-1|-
SATSGGAFYGYT
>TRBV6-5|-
ASSYSMGQRTDTQY
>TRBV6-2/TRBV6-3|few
ASSRLFRGTEAF
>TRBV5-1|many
ASSAGGQDNEKLF
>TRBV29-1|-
SSRDVYYGYT
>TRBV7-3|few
ASSPLGGGWKNEQF
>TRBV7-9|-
ASTLAGVLNQPQH
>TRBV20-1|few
SAFTTSGGAVNEQF
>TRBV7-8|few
ASSDGPTTDTQY
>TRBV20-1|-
SAGGSGRQPQH
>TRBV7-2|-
ASTTDRGGGYT
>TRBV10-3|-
AISLRGPTGETQY
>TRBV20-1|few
SARPHTRGFHEQF
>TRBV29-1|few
SVEYRGRKAF
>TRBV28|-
ASSFPTGNTEAF